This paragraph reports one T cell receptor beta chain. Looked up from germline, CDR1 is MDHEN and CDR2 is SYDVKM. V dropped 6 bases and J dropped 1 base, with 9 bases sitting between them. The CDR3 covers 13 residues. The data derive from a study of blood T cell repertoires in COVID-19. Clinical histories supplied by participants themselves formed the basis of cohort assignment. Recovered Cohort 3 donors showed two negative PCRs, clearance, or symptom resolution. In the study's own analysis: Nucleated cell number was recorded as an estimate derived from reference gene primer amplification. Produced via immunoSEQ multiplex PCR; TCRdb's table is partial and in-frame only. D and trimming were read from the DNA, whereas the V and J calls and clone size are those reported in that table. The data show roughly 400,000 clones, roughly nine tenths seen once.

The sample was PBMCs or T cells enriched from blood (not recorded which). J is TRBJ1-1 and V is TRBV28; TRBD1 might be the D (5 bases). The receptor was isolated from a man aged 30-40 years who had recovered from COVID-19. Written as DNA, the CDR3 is TGTGCCAGCAGACGGCAGGGGAACACTGAAGCTTTCTTT. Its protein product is CASRRQGNTEAFF.